This is a list of T cell receptor beta chains from one sample in a study of naive and memory T cell subsets. Each CDR3 protein gets one entry after TCRdb re-called the UMI-ligation and nested PCR reads with MiXCR. The sample lists tens of thousands of distinct CDR3 sequences; around 11% were seen once. Sequences were obtained from naive CD4+ T cells from blood. These receptor sequences come from a human donor in good health. Each CDR3 is given with its conserved first and last residue.

cdr3_length	j_call	v_call	cdr3_aa
15	TRBJ2-7	TRBV28	CASSSETAEGPEQYF
11	TRBJ1-1	TRBV20-1	CSASPVAEAFF
15	TRBJ2-1	TRBV10-3	CAITRTPTSSNEQFF
14	TRBJ2-7	TRBV18	CASSPLDRGYEQYF
15	TRBJ2-7	TRBV6-2/TRBV6-3	CASSLLGTSGSEQYF
11	TRBJ1-4	TRBV20-1	CSAYSNEKLFF
15	TRBJ2-3	TRBV5-4	CASSSGQRRADTQYF
14	TRBJ1-6	TRBV7-6	CASSVTGFGSPLHF
16	TRBJ2-5	TRBV14	CASSRHPSPGQETQYF
18	TRBJ2-1	TRBV9	CASSVRYLAGGSYNEQFF
14	TRBJ2-7	TRBV15	CATRAGTSGFEQYF
14	TRBJ1-4	TRBV5-1	CASSLSSTNEKLFF
13	TRBJ2-4	TRBV29-1	CSVEVTAKNIQYF
12	TRBJ1-4	TRBV12-3/TRBV12-4	CASTGLNEKLFF
17	TRBJ2-7	TRBV27	CASSLSGTSGSFYEQYF
13	TRBJ2-1	TRBV28	CASSLWDGGEQFF
17	TRBJ1-2	TRBV4-3	CASSQDPARALLHGYTF
16	TRBJ2-2	TRBV25-1	CASSEYWTANTGELFF
15	TRBJ2-7	TRBV5-1	CASSLGTQAVGEQYF
15	TRBJ2-7	TRBV7-2	CASSSISGSSYEQYF
15	TRBJ2-5	TRBV2	CASKLADTLVETQYF
14	TRBJ1-6	TRBV7-9	CASSSELGYSPLHF
17	TRBJ1-2	TRBV7-2	CASSPVGTGQLNYGYTF
15	TRBJ1-4	TRBV30	CAWARRGQSPEKLFF
15	TRBJ1-2	TRBV7-2	CASSFVQGDNYGYTF
11	TRBJ1-4	TRBV30	CAWSVQEKLFF
12	TRBJ1-1	TRBV3-1	CASSHLETEAFF
14	TRBJ2-1	TRBV19	CASSLSGGYNEQFF
17	TRBJ2-1	TRBV6-6	CASSYSATGSDRNEQFF
13	TRBJ1-1	TRBV11-3	CASSGRQNTEAFF
16	TRBJ2-1	TRBV12-3/TRBV12-4	CASTPTGGFSYNEQFF